Each of the 8 T cell receptor beta chains below was sequenced from the same sample in a study of blood T cell repertoires in COVID-19. Sequencing was performed with immunoSEQ multiplex PCR; in TCRdb, only in-frame clones are kept and a portion is missing. The sample shows fewer than 85,000 clones, more than 70% of them seen only once. The material sequenced was peripheral blood. These receptors were obtained from a man aged 70-80 years with COVID-19, enrolled during active disease.

This clone was seen once. V gene TRBV6-1 combines with J gene TRBJ1-5, with D perhaps matching TRBD1 (5 bases). The CDR3 is 14 amino acids. V was trimmed by 1 base and J by 9 bases, leaving 13 bases between them. Germline CDR1 is MNHNS and CDR2 is SASEGT. The CDR3 DNA reads as TGTGCCAGCAGTGAAGTATCCGGGGGGACGCCCCAGCATTTT. Translation: CASSEVSGGTPQHF.

The genes are TRBV10-1 and TRBJ2-5; the match to TRBD2 covers 9 bases. Germline assignment: CDR1 WNHNN and CDR2 SYGVQD (reference sequence). CDR3 length: 15 amino acids. The J segment lost 5 bases and the V segment lost 0 bases, leaving 4 bases of the junction unmatched. The CDR3 reads CASSESSGRSETQYF. The DNA for the CDR3 is TGCGCCAGCAGTGAGTCTAGCGGGAGATCGGAGACCCAGTACTTC.

The chain combines TRBV6-2 or TRBV6-3 with TRBJ2-1, with D perhaps TRBD2 (6 bases). This CDR3 has 15 residues. The V gene's germline CDR1 is MNHEY and CDR2 SVGEGT. V was trimmed by 2 bases and J by 4 bases, leaving 12 bases between them. This chain's CDR3 is CASSYGLARYNEQFF. DNA of the CDR3: TGTGCCAGCAGTTACGGGCTAGCGCGATACAATGAGCAGTTCTTC.

This sequence joins TRBV23-1 and TRBJ1-5; 12 bases fit TRBD1. TRBV23-1 falls under the ORF class, with uncertain function. Germline trimming cut 8 bases from V and 7 bases from J; bases unmatched to any gene: 3. There are 13 residues in the CDR3. CDR3 coding DNA: TGCGCCAGCGCGGGACAGGGGGCCCAGCCCCAGCATTTT. It encodes CASAGQGAQPQHF.

The chain carries TRBV7-2 and TRBJ2-2; a weak D match, TRBD1 (5 bases). The CDR3 sequence is 15 residues long. Trimming pared 1 base from V and 3 bases from J, leaving 9 bases between. Looked up from germline, CDR1 is SGHTA and CDR2 is FQGNSA. The CDR3 sequence: CASSLGGSYTGELFF. In nucleotides, the CDR3 is TGTGCCAGCAGCTTAGGGGGCAGTTACACCGGGGAGCTGTTTTTT.

V and J are TRBV6-5 and TRBJ1-1; 7 nucleotides line up with TRBD1. Per the germline V gene, CDR1 is MNHEY and CDR2 is SVGAGI. V was clipped by 6 bases and J by 1 base; unmatched bases: 5. There are 14 residues in the CDR3. The CDR3 region has the DNA TGTGCCAGCAGCGAGGGACAGCCGAACACTGAAGCTTTCTTT. This sequence encodes CASSEGQPNTEAFF.

The chain joins TRBV5-6 to TRBJ1-5, with D maybe TRBD1 (6 bases). The V end lost 0 bases, the J end lost 1 base, and 14 bases lay between the germline ends. The CDR3 loop spans 17 amino acids. Germline V gene lookup returns CDR1 SGHDT and CDR2 YYEEEE. This chain's CDR3 is CASSLAGDLGSNQPQHF. The DNA of the CDR3 is TGTGCCAGCAGCTTGGCAGGGGATTTAGGGAGCAATCAGCCCCAGCATTTT.

The chain combines TRBV3-1 (or the pseudogene TRBV3-2) with TRBJ1-2; the D gene is possibly TRBD1 (5 bases). CDR3 length: 13 residues. CDR1 and CDR2 from the germline V gene are LGHDT and YNNKEL (reference sequence). Trimming stripped 1 base from V and 12 bases from J, with 15 bases between. CDR3 residues: CASSQGQGYAHTF. CDR3 in DNA: TGTGCCAGCAGCCAAGGGCAGGGTTATGCCCACACCTTC.